This entry lists 22 T cell receptor beta chains sequenced from one sample in a study of blood T cell repertoires in COVID-19. This table comes from immunoSEQ multiplex PCR, and its TCRdb copy is limited to in-frame clones, with some not included. The repertoire holds 100,000 to 150,000 clones, about 90% seen once, with 0.75% to 0.9% in the top ten. The sequencing input was peripheral blood. All receptors come from a woman in her forties or fifties with active or convalescent COVID-19.

This rearrangement joins TRBV28 to TRBJ2-7; TRBD2 aligns across 10 bases. The trim removed 10 bases at V and 5 bases at J, leaving 8 bases unmatched. The CDR3 totals 13 residues. Germline V lookup: CDR1 MDHEN, CDR2 SYDVKM. The CDR3 sequence: CATGLAEPNEQYF. The CDR3 coding sequence is TGTGCCACCGGACTAGCGGAGCCTAACGAGCAGTACTTC.

V and J are TRBV19 and TRBJ1-2; 7 bases are a match to TRBD1. J was trimmed by 10 bases and V by 5 bases; bases with no gene match: 10. Germline CDR1 is LNHDA and CDR2 is SQIVND (reference sequence). The CDR3 contains 13 residues. The CDR3 sequence is CASSLLGTAFYTF. CDR3 sequence (DNA): TGTGCCAGTAGTCTCCTCGGGACAGCTTTCTACACCTTC. Looking up the rest from reference TRBV19 and TRBJ1-2 gives the full variable domain: DGGITQSPKYLFRKEGQNVTLSCEQNLNHDAMYWYRQDPGQGLRLIYYSQIVNDFQKGDIAEGYSVSREKKESFPLTVTSAQKNPTAFYLCASSLLGTAFYTFGSGTRLTVV.

This clone has just one count. The V gene is TRBV28, the J gene TRBJ2-1; D unresolved. CDR1 and CDR2 from the germline V gene are MDHEN and SYDVKM. The CDR3 has 12 amino acids. The V gene lost 5 bases and the J gene lost 4 bases, with 6 bases spanning the gap. The CDR3 loop is CASSPLYNEQFF. Written as DNA, the CDR3 is TGTGCCAGCAGTCCCTTATACAATGAGCAGTTCTTC.

A remark on this clone: A much larger clonotype is one base distant, so this may be a read error. The rearrangement uses TRBV27 and TRBJ1-6; 7 nucleotides agree with TRBD1. Germline V gene data show CDR1 as MNHEY and CDR2 as SMNVEV (reference sequence). The CDR3 is 14 residues long. The CDR3 DNA sequence: TGTGCCGGCAGAGGACAGGTGAATAATTCACCCCTCCACTTT. Translated: CAGRGQVNNSPLHF.

This rearrangement joins TRBV7-6 to TRBJ2-7; 7 bases line up with TRBD1. The germline gives CDR1 SGHVS, CDR2 FNYEAQ. The CDR3 runs to 16 residues. V lost 0 bases to trimming and J lost 1 base; unmatched junction nucleotides: 6. The CDR3, as DNA: TGTGCCAGCAGCTTAGCGGGGACAGAAGTTTCCTACGAGCAGTACTTC. It is translated as CASSLAGTEVSYEQYF.

The rearrangement joins TRBV7-2 to TRBJ1-1; 7 bases align to TRBD1. The germline V gene encodes CDR1 SGHTA and CDR2 FQGNSA. There are 15 residues in the CDR3. V was pared by 5 bases and J by 4 bases, with 10 bases of the junction left unmatched. CDR3 DNA: TGTGCCAGCAGCCCCAGACAGGGACCGGGCACTGAAGCTTTCTTT. Its protein product is CASSPRQGPGTEAFF. Looking up the rest from reference TRBV7-2 and TRBJ1-1 gives the full variable domain: GAGVSQSPSNKVTEKGKDVELRCDPISGHTALYWYRQSLGQGLEFLIYFQGNSAPDKSGLPSDRFSAERTGGSVSTLTIQRTQQEDSAVYLCASSPRQGPGTEAFFGQGTRLTVV.

The genes are TRBV28 and TRBJ1-1; TRBD1 agrees at 9 bases. Germline lookup yields CDR1 MDHEN and CDR2 SYDVKM. CDR3 size: 13 residues. V lost 7 bases and J lost 4; bases outside the gene matches: 4. In DNA form, the CDR3 reads TGTGCCAGCAAAACAGGGGGCACCACTGAAGCTTTCTTT. Translating it yields CASKTGGTTEAFF. The full variable domain, rest sourced from reference TRBV28 and TRBJ1-1, is DVKVTQSSRYLVKRTGEKVFLECVQDMDHENMFWYRQDPGLGLRLIYFSYDVKMKEKGDIPEGYSVSREKKERFSLILESASTNQTSMYLCASKTGGTTEAFFGQGTRLTVV.

The rearrangement uses TRBV19 and TRBJ2-2; 7 nucleotides line up with TRBD1. The CDR3 sequence is 16 residues long. Trimming removed 2 bases from V and 2 bases from J; junction bases left unmatched: 5. Per the germline V gene, CDR1 is LNHDA and CDR2 is SQIVND (reference sequence). CDR3: CASSITKGANTGELFF. The DNA for the CDR3 is TGTGCCAGTAGTATAACGAAGGGGGCTAACACCGGGGAGCTGTTTTTT.

The chain uses TRBV29-1 and TRBJ2-2; 10 bases agree with TRBD2. V lost 5 bases to trimming and J lost 7 bases; unmatched junction nucleotides: 13. The CDR3 is 16 amino acids. Germline loops: CDR1 SQVTM, CDR2 ANQGSEA. The CDR3 protein is CSVQGSSGRMGGELFF. The CDR3 DNA follows: TGCAGCGTTCAGGGCTCTAGCGGGAGAATGGGCGGGGAGCTGTTTTTT.

J is TRBJ2-1 and V is TRBV6-4; D not resolved. Germline V gives CDR1 MRHNA, CDR2 SNTAGT. V dropped 5 bases and J dropped 11 bases, with 16 bases sitting between them. The CDR3 spans 13 residues. The CDR3 loop is CASSPEATEKQFF. CDR3 DNA sequence: TGTGCCAGCAGTCCCGAGGCAACCGAAAAGCAGTTCTTC.

The rearrangement uses TRBV5-1 and TRBJ2-7; 12 bases map to TRBD1. The CDR3 is 16 residues long. Germline CDR1 reads SGHRS; CDR2 reads YFSETQ. Unmatched junction bases numbered 10, after V lost 3 bases and J lost 6 bases. The CDR3 sequence: CASSWGQGAGASEQYF. The CDR3, as DNA: TGCGCCAGCAGCTGGGGACAGGGGGCCGGTGCCTCCGAGCAGTACTTC. Variable domain in full (rest from reference TRBV5-1 and TRBJ2-7): KAGVTQTPRYLIKTRGQQVTLSCSPISGHRSVSWYQQTPGQGLQFLFEYFSETQRNKGNFPGRFSGRQFSNSRSEMNVSTLELGDSALYLCASSWGQGAGASEQYFGPGTRLTVT.

This clone was detected a few times. The chain links TRBV28 to TRBJ2-1, with 14 bases identical to TRBD2. The V gene's germline CDR1 is MDHEN and CDR2 SYDVKM. CDR3 size: 19 residues. The V gene end was trimmed by 4 bases and the J gene end by 5 bases; junction bases not matched to a gene: 13. Written as DNA, the CDR3 is TGTGCCAGCAGTTCCCGACTAGCGGGAGGGTGGATGGCCAACAATGAGCAGTTCTTC. Translation gives CASSSRLAGGWMANNEQFF.

The chain recombines TRBV19 with TRBJ2-7, with 7 bases lining up with TRBD1. V dropped 5 bases and J dropped 1; count of bases not matched to a gene: 8. CDR1 LNHDA and CDR2 SQIVND come from the germline V gene (reference sequence). This CDR3 region has 15 residues. DNA for the CDR3: TGTGCCAGTAGTGTAGGGACAGCAAAATCCTACGAGCAGTACTTC. As protein: CASSVGTAKSYEQYF.

The chain joins TRBV21-1 to TRBJ2-2; the table's D call TRBD1 went unverified against the DNA. TRBV21-1 counts as a pseudogene. The CDR3 has 16 amino acids. The CDR3 nucleotides read TGTGCCAGCAGCGCCTCCGGGACAGGGCCAACCGGGGAGCTGTTTTTT. Its translation is CASSASGTGPTGELFF.

The chain recombines TRBV6-5 with TRBJ2-7, with TRBD2 matching 7 bases. Germline values: CDR1 MNHEY, CDR2 SVGAGI. The junction had 7 bases not matched to a gene; V was cut back by 5 bases and J by 3 bases. There are 14 residues in the CDR3. The CDR3 DNA reads TGTGCCAGCAGTCCCCTGGGACTAAACTACGAGCAGTACTTC. Encoded protein: CASSPLGLNYEQYF.

J is TRBJ2-2 and V is TRBV19; 10 bases align to TRBD2. Looked up from germline, CDR1 is LNHDA and CDR2 is SQIVND (reference sequence). After removal of 4 bases from V and 5 bases from J, the junction contained 4 bases not matched to a gene. This CDR3 spans 15 amino acids. CDR3 in amino acids: CASSTTSGKTGELFF. DNA of the CDR3: TGTGCCAGTAGTACTACTAGCGGGAAAACCGGGGAGCTGTTTTTT.

The chain couples TRBV20-1 to TRBJ2-7; D remains ambiguous. The V end lost 3 bases, the J end lost 4 bases, and 7 bases lay between the germline ends. The germline V gene has CDR1 DFQATT and CDR2 SNEGSKA (reference sequence). This CDR3 comprises 11 residues. The CDR3 protein is CSASQRYEQYF. CDR3 bases: TGCAGTGCTAGCCAGAGGTACGAGCAGTACTTC.

The chain is built from TRBV20-1 and TRBJ2-5; no firm D call. V dropped 0 bases and J dropped 4 bases, with 3 bases sitting between them. Germline CDR1 DFQATT, CDR2 SNEGSKA (reference sequence). The length of the CDR3 is 11 residues. In DNA form, the CDR3 reads TGCAGTGCTAGAGATCGAGAGACCCAGTACTTC. This translates into CSARDRETQYF.

The chain couples TRBV27 to TRBJ2-7, with no clear D. Trimming stripped 4 bases from V and 4 bases from J, with 5 bases between. This CDR3 has 11 residues. CDR1 is MNHEY, CDR2 SMNVEV, per germline (reference sequence). The chain's CDR3 is CASSSFYEQYF. The CDR3 DNA reads as TGTGCCAGCAGTTCTTTTTACGAGCAGTACTTC.

The J gene is TRBJ2-3, the V gene TRBV19, with TRBD2 matching over 13 bases. The length of the CDR3 is 17 residues. Germline assignment: CDR1 LNHDA and CDR2 SQIVND (reference sequence). J gave up 0 bases and V 5 bases, and 5 bases lay outside the gene matches. The CDR3 region has the DNA TGTGCCAGTAGTCCGAGACTAGCGGGGGGTAGCACAGATACGCAGTATTTT. Its protein product is CASSPRLAGGSTDTQYF.

The chain couples TRBV19 to TRBJ2-1, with D perhaps matching TRBD1 (7 bases). This CDR3 region has 14 residues. Germline lookup yields CDR1 LNHDA and CDR2 SQIVND (reference sequence). V shed 10 bases and J shed 4 bases, with 17 bases lying between them. CDR3 region: CATMEGATYNEQFF. The CDR3 DNA follows: TGTGCCACCATGGAGGGGGCAACTTACAATGAGCAGTTCTTC.

The rearrangement uses TRBV13 and TRBJ1-6; 9 nucleotides line up with TRBD1. V dropped 3 bases and J dropped 11; count of bases not matched to a gene: 5. The CDR3 length is 14 residues. Germline-derived CDR1 and CDR2 are PRHDT and FYEKMQ (reference sequence). CDR3 region: CASSFYRGRAPLHF. CDR3 nucleotide sequence: TGTGCCAGCAGCTTTTACAGGGGGCGGGCACCCCTCCACTTT.